There are a few counts of the clone carrying this T cell receptor beta chain. What it binds is unknown. The sample originates from a study of T cells in Graves' hyperthyroidism and ophthalmopathy. Study context: It was at initial diagnosis, before any treatment, that peripheral blood was collected.

General study points: Ophthalmopathy prediction by the model preceded onset by a median about 6.8 months. Patients with ophthalmopathy were separated from those with stable hyperthyroidism by a 13 V-J model.

Germline V gene lookup returns CDR1 SGHAT and CDR2 FQNNGV. The length of the CDR3 is 18 residues. V lost 1 base to trimming and J lost 6 bases; unmatched junction nucleotides: 10. Authors of the study amplified TCR beta CDR3 regions from RNA transcripts. The primer set for the first-round RT-PCR of the TCR CDR3 was HTBI. One entry per CDR3 protein, called by TCRdb with MiXCR from the multiplex PCR reads. Here the sample spans hundreds of thousands of distinct CDR3 sequences, about 14% being singletons. Patients were excluded for uncontrolled infection, other autoimmune disease, pregnancy or lactation.

The clonotype originates from a woman aged 45-65 years with Graves' ophthalmopathy. The sample was blood. This chain links TRBV11-2 with TRBJ2-1; 12 bases line up with TRBD2. CDR3 nucleotide sequence: TGTGCCAGCAGCTTAGTACTAGCGGGAGGTACGAAGGCCAATGAGCAGTTCTTC. This encodes CASSLVLAGGTKANEQFF.